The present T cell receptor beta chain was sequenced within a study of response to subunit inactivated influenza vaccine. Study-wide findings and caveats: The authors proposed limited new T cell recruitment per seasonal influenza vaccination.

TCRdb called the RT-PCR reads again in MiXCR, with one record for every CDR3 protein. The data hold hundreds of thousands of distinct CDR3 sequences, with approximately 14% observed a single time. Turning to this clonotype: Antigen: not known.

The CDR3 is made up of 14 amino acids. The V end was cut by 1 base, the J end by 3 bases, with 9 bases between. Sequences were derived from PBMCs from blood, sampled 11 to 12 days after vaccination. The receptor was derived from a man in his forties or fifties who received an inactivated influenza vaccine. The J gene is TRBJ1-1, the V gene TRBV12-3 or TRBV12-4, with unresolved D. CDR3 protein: CASSLGVGYTEAFF. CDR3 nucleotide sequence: TGTGCCAGCAGTTTAGGAGTAGGATACACTGAAGCTTTCTTT.